These 4 T cell receptor beta chains came from one sample sequenced in a study of T cell responses to AZD1222 COVID-19 vaccine. Measured with immunoSEQ multiplex PCR; TCRdb has only the in-frame clones, and not every one. The sample lists some 92,000 clones, approximately 87% occurring once. The source material was peripheral blood, sampled on day 0 of AZD1222 vaccination. The receptors originated from an adult in good health.

This chain uses TRBV3-1 (or the pseudogene TRBV3-2) with TRBJ2-1, with 13 bases aligning to TRBD2. Trimming cost V 3 bases and J 6 bases; bases outside gene matches: 20. The CDR3 covers 21 residues. Germline V gives CDR1 LGHDT, CDR2 YNNKEL (reference sequence). The CDR3 region is CASSHRNPGLAGSWRGNEQFF. In nucleotides, the CDR3 is TGTGCCAGCAGCCATAGAAACCCGGGACTAGCGGGGTCCTGGCGGGGCAATGAGCAGTTCTTC.

This sequence joins TRBV19 and TRBJ2-7; TRBD1 matches at 11 bases. The CDR3 has 16 amino acids. V lost 5 bases, J lost 5 bases, and 11 bases stayed unmatched. Germline CDR1 reads LNHDA; CDR2 reads SQIVND (reference sequence). The CDR3 region is CASSRMPPGQGDEQYF. Written as DNA, the CDR3 is TGTGCCAGTAGTCGTATGCCCCCGGGACAGGGGGACGAGCAGTACTTC.

This clone was picked up one time. This chain links TRBV7-9 with TRBJ2-5; TRBD1 matches at 7 bases. Germline V CDR1 and CDR2: SEHNR, FQNEAQ (reference sequence). This CDR3 comprises 14 residues. After removal of 5 bases from V and 4 bases from J, the junction contained 7 bases not matched to a gene. CDR3 DNA: TGTGCCAGCAGCATATTACAGGGGAGAGAGACCCAGTACTTC. Translated, it gives CASSILQGRETQYF.

V and J are TRBV6-5 and TRBJ2-2, with 8 bases that match TRBD1. Per germline, CDR1 MNHEY and CDR2 SVGAGI. CDR3 length equals 13 residues. V was clipped by 5 bases and J by 6 bases; unmatched bases: 2. CDR3 sequence reads: CASSQQGAGELFF. The CDR3 DNA reads as TGTGCCAGCAGTCAACAGGGGGCCGGGGAGCTGTTTTTT.